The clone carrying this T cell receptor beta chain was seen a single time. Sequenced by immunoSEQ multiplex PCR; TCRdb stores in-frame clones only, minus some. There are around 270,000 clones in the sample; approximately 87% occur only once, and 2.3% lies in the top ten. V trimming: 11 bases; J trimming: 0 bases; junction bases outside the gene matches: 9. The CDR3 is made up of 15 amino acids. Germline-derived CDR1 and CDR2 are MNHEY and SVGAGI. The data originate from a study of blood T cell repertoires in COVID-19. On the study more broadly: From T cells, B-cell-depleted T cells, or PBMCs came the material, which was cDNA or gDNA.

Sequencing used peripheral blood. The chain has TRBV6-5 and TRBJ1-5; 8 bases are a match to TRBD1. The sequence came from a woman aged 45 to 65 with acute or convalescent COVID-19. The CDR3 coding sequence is TGTGCCGGGGGACAGGAAATTTATAGCAATCAGCCCCAGCATTTT. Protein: CAGGQEIYSNQPQHF.